The next 20 T cell receptor beta chains were all read from a single sample in a study of OX40 agonist ivuxolimab in advanced cancers. Sequenced by immunoSEQ multiplex PCR; TCRdb stores in-frame clones only, minus some. The repertoire holds approximately 74,000 clones, with around 83% as singletons. The input for sequencing was CD4+ or CD8+ T cells sorted from blood, taken in a trial of the OX40 agonist ivuxolimab. All receptors derive from an adult with an advanced solid tumor such as melanoma, head and neck, liver or kidney cancer.

The chain links TRBV6-1 to TRBJ1-1; D remains unclear. The V end lost 4 bases, the J end lost 0 bases, and 9 bases lay between the germline ends. The CDR3 length is 14 residues. The germline V gene has CDR1 MNHNS and CDR2 SASEGT. CDR3: CASSGTVLNTEAFF. DNA of the CDR3: TGTGCCAGCAGTGGGACGGTCTTGAACACTGAAGCTTTCTTT.

This chain connects TRBV28 to TRBJ2-7; D ambiguous. Germline loops: CDR1 MDHEN, CDR2 SYDVKM. Deletions cut 7 bases from V and 2 bases from J, with 9 bases between. The CDR3 totals 12 residues. The CDR3 reads CASNQEPYEQYF. The CDR3 nucleotides read TGTGCCAGCAACCAGGAGCCCTACGAGCAGTACTTC.

The rearrangement uses TRBV30 and TRBJ2-7; 8 bases map to TRBD2. Germline V gene sequence: CDR1 GTSNPN, CDR2 SVGIG (reference sequence). This CDR3 is 13 amino acids long. V lost 4 bases and J lost 0; bases outside the gene matches: 2. The CDR3 loop is CAWKRGNSYEQYF. CDR3 sequence (DNA): TGTGCCTGGAAGCGGGGGAACTCCTACGAGCAGTACTTC.

The chain has TRBV15 and TRBJ1-6; the D gene is possibly TRBD1 (5 bases). V was shortened by 5 bases and J by 7 bases, with 6 bases between the two germline ends. CDR3 length equals 12 residues. Looked up from germline, CDR1 is LNHNV and CDR2 is YYDKDF (reference sequence). The CDR3 sequence is CATSAGNSPLHF. The CDR3 region has the DNA TGTGCCACCAGCGCAGGGAATTCACCCCTCCACTTT. The entire variable domain, with the rest obtained from reference TRBV15 and TRBJ1-6, is as follows: DAMVIQNPRYQVTQFGKPVTLSCSQTLNHNVMYWYQQKSSQAPKLLFHYYDKDFNNEADTPDNFQSRRPNTSFCFLDIRSPGLGDTAMYLCATSAGNSPLHFGNGTRLTVT.

V is TRBV2 and J is TRBJ2-2; TRBD1 matches 10 bases. The V gene's germline CDR1 is SNHLY and CDR2 FYNNEI. This CDR3 has 14 amino acids. J lost 4 bases, V lost 6 bases, and 2 bases had no gene match. CDR3 DNA: TGTGCCAGCAGGGACAGGGGGATCACCGGGGAGCTGTTTTTT. Protein sequence: CASRDRGITGELFF.

The V gene is TRBV5-4, the J gene TRBJ1-3; D may be TRBD1 (5 bases). Germline V gene data show CDR1 as SGHNT and CDR2 as YYREEE (reference sequence). Between the trimmed V and J ends, which lost 1 base and 0 bases, there was a span of 11 bases. The CDR3 loop spans 16 amino acids. The CDR3 coding sequence is TGTGCCAGCAGCTTGCGGGGGACGATCTCTGGAAACACCATATATTTT. It codes for CASSLRGTISGNTIYF.

The V and J genes are TRBV11-1 and TRBJ1-3, with no clear D. Per germline, CDR1 SGHAT and CDR2 FQDESV (reference sequence). The CDR3 spans 13 residues. The V end lost 2 bases, the J end lost 4 bases, and 6 bases lay between the germline ends. The CDR3 bases are TGTGCCAGCAGCTTACAGGAGGGAAACACCATATATTTT. It is translated as CASSLQEGNTIYF.

This rearrangement joins TRBV5-1 to TRBJ1-2; 11 nucleotides align to TRBD1. The trim removed 2 bases at V and 2 bases at J, leaving 5 bases unmatched. CDR1 is SGHRS and CDR2 is YFSETQ in the germline V gene. The CDR3 is 16 residues long. Here the CDR3 reads CASSFSRTGGNYGYTF. The DNA for the CDR3 is TGCGCCAGCAGCTTTTCGAGGACAGGGGGCAACTATGGCTACACCTTC.

CDR3 loop: CAISDPSGTNYGYTF. CDR3 coding DNA: TGTGCCATCAGTGACCCTAGCGGAACTAACTATGGCTACACCTTC. The chain combines TRBV10-3 with TRBJ1-2, with D hard to call. Trimming pared 3 bases from V and 0 bases from J, leaving 11 bases between. The germline V gene has CDR1 ENHRY and CDR2 SYGVKD. This CDR3 is built from 15 residues.

The V gene is TRBV10-3, the J gene TRBJ1-5; a weak D match, TRBD1 (5 bases). The CDR3 spans 13 residues. V lost 10 bases and J lost 2, with 12 bases in between. Germline V lookup: CDR1 ENHRY, CDR2 SYGVKD. CDR3 sequence reads: CATAGGGNQPQHF. The CDR3 nucleotides are TGTGCCACCGCGGGGGGGGGCAATCAGCCCCAGCATTTT.

This clone was observed at least ten times. Other DNA sequences in this sample translate to the same CDR3. The CDR3 sequence is CASSFSGAGTGELFF. The DNA of the CDR3 is TGTGCCAGCAGCTTTAGCGGGGCGGGCACCGGGGAGCTGTTTTTT. The V and J genes are TRBV11-2 and TRBJ2-2, with TRBD2 identical over 8 bases. There are 15 residues in the CDR3. V gave up 3 bases and J gave up 4 bases; unmatched junction bases: 4. The V gene's germline CDR1 is SGHAT and CDR2 FQNNGV.

The CDR3 bases are TGTGCCAGCAGCTTGGGGGTAGCAGGAAACACCATATATTTT. Residues: CASSLGVAGNTIYF. The chain is built from TRBV7-4 and TRBJ1-3; a weak D match, TRBD1 (5 bases). V dropped 3 bases and J dropped 4 bases, with 10 bases sitting between them. The CDR3 consists of 14 residues. Germline CDR1 is SGHVT and CDR2 is SQSDAQ.

The chain recombines TRBV28 with TRBJ1-6; D ambiguous. The ends were cut back, 6 bases at V and 3 bases at J, with 3 bases in the middle. The germline V gene encodes CDR1 MDHEN and CDR2 SYDVKM. This CDR3 has 12 residues. The CDR3: CASRYYNSPLHF. The DNA of the CDR3 is TGTGCCAGCAGGTACTATAATTCACCCCTCCACTTT.

The V and J genes are TRBV13 and TRBJ2-7; TRBD2 matches at 11 bases. V lost 4 bases to trimming and J lost 1 base; unmatched junction nucleotides: 0. Germline values: CDR1 PRHDT, CDR2 FYEKMQ (reference sequence). CDR3 length: 14 amino acids. The CDR3 DNA reads as TGTGCCAGCAGCTCTAGCGGGAGGTCCTACGAGCAGTACTTC. As protein: CASSSSGRSYEQYF.

This sequence joins TRBV7-2 and TRBJ2-7; maybe TRBD2 (6 bases). CDR1 and CDR2 (germline): SGHTA, FQGNSA. The CDR3 runs 13 residues. The V end was cut by 4 bases, the J end by 1 base, with 8 bases between. The CDR3: CASSSGLSYEQYF. DNA of the CDR3: TGTGCCAGCAGCTCAGGACTATCCTACGAGCAGTACTTC.

This clone was observed a few times. The chain links TRBV5-1 to TRBJ2-5; D is perhaps TRBD2 (6 bases). The CDR3 covers 17 residues. Trimming took 0 bases from V and 5 from J, leaving 20 bases between them. The germline gives CDR1 SGHRS, CDR2 YFSETQ. CDR3 bases: TGCGCCAGCAGCTTGGGGGTCTTGGTAGCGGAAGGGGAGACCCAGTACTTC. Translation gives CASSLGVLVAEGETQYF.

This clone was recorded once. The chain combines TRBV6-6 with TRBJ2-7; D possibly matches TRBD1 or TRBD2 (5 bases each). V lost 6 bases and J 3 bases, leaving 12 bases between the germline ends. This CDR3 spans 13 amino acids. Germline V CDR1 and CDR2: MNHNY, SVGAGI (reference sequence). DNA for the CDR3: TGTGCCAGCAGCGGGACGGGGATCTACGAGCAGTACTTC. It translates to CASSGTGIYEQYF.

This chain uses TRBV2 with TRBJ2-2; maybe TRBD1 (5 bases). The CDR3 extends over 15 amino acids. Germline V gene lookup returns CDR1 SNHLY and CDR2 FYNNEI. V shed 6 bases and J shed 5 bases, with 16 bases lying between them. CDR3 bases: TGTGCCAGCAGGGCCGGCTCAACAGGAACCGGGGAGCTGTTTTTT. Translated: CASRAGSTGTGELFF.

The V and J genes are TRBV7-3 and TRBJ1-6; 7 positions match TRBD1. Trimming removed 2 bases from V and 9 bases from J; junction bases left unmatched: 7. The CDR3 spans 15 residues. The germline CDR1 and CDR2 sequences are SGHTA and FQGTGA. This CDR3 is CASSLGGGAGSPLHF. The CDR3 nucleotides are TGTGCCAGCAGCTTAGGAGGGGGCGCGGGTTCACCCCTCCACTTT.

The chain couples TRBV18 to TRBJ1-3, with a tentative D call TRBD1 (5 bases). Germline V CDR1 and CDR2: KGHSH, LQKENI. V dropped 4 bases and J dropped 1 base, with 5 bases sitting between them. CDR3 length: 13 amino acids. CDR3 loop: CASSQGSGNTIYF. CDR3 bases: TGTGCCAGCTCACAGGGGTCTGGAAACACCATATATTTT. Complete variable domain (other parts from reference TRBV18 and TRBJ1-3): NAGVMQNPRHLVRRRGQEARLRCSPMKGHSHVYWYRQLPEEGLKFMVYLQKENIIDESGMPKERFSAEFPKEGPSILRIQQVVRGDSAAYFCASSQGSGNTIYFGEGSWLTVV.